This entry lists 10 T cell receptor beta chains sequenced from one sample in a study of blood T cell repertoires in COVID-19. Clones were sequenced by immunoSEQ multiplex PCR, and TCRdb holds only the in-frame ones, with some missing. In the table there are a few hundred thousand clones, 85% to 90% of which are singletons. The sequencing input was peripheral blood. These receptors were obtained from a man between 60 and 75 years old who had recovered from COVID-19.

The gene calls are TRBV28 and TRBJ1-1; 9 nucleotides agree with TRBD1. After removal of 3 bases from V and 5 bases from J, the junction contained 1 base not matched to a gene. This CDR3 is 13 amino acids long. Germline assignment: CDR1 MDHEN and CDR2 SYDVKM. The CDR3: CASSLGTGTEAFF. For the CDR3, the DNA is TGTGCCAGCAGTTTGGGGACAGGGACTGAAGCTTTCTTT.

V is TRBV5-1 and J is TRBJ2-7; D remains unclear. From germline, CDR1 is SGHRS and CDR2 YFSETQ. CDR3 length: 11 residues. Trimming removed 0 bases from V and 6 bases from J, with 4 bases in between. CDR3: CASSLEAEQYF. The CDR3 region has the DNA TGCGCCAGCAGCTTGGAAGCCGAGCAGTACTTC. The whole variable domain, filled in from reference TRBV5-1 and TRBJ2-7, reads KAGVTQTPRYLIKTRGQQVTLSCSPISGHRSVSWYQQTPGQGLQFLFEYFSETQRNKGNFPGRFSGRQFSNSRSEMNVSTLELGDSALYLCASSLEAEQYFGPGTRLTVT.

The chain recombines TRBV7-2 with TRBJ1-6, with TRBD1 as a possible D gene (6 bases). The germline gives CDR1 SGHTA, CDR2 FQGNSA. V lost 11 bases and J lost 6, with 11 bases in between. The CDR3 covers 12 residues. The CDR3 DNA is TGTGCCGCCGGGACATTTAATTCACCCCTCCACTTT. Translated, it gives CAAGTFNSPLHF.

The chain's CDR3 is CASSLGGPNTYEQYF. CDR3 in DNA: TGTGCCAGCAGCTTAGGGGGGCCTAATACCTACGAGCAGTACTTC. The rearrangement links TRBV7-2 to TRBJ2-7; D is perhaps TRBD1 (6 bases). This CDR3 is 15 amino acids long. The V and J ends lost 1 base and 2 bases respectively, with 12 bases between them. Germline V CDR1 and CDR2: SGHTA, FQGNSA.

This chain joins TRBV2 and TRBJ2-5; 9 bases line up with TRBD2. The V and J ends lost 5 bases and 7 bases, in that order; junction bases with no gene match: 14. Germline values: CDR1 SNHLY, CDR2 FYNNEI. The CDR3 contains 16 residues. CDR3 in DNA: TGTGCCAGCAGTCTCCGAAGTACTAGCGGGTATGGGACCCAGTACTTC. Its translation: CASSLRSTSGYGTQYF.

This rearrangement joins TRBV18 to TRBJ2-1; tentatively, D is TRBD1 (6 bases). This CDR3 comprises 15 residues. V was cut by 3 bases and J by 7 bases, with 16 bases left in between. The germline CDR1 and CDR2 sequences are KGHSH and LQKENI. Here the CDR3 DNA reads TGTGCCAGCTCACCGAGACCGGACAGAACTAATGAGCAGTTCTTC. This encodes CASSPRPDRTNEQFF.

The chain joins TRBV27 to TRBJ1-2; D gene uncertain. This CDR3 contains 12 residues. CDR1 MNHEY and CDR2 SMNVEV come from the germline V gene (reference sequence). Trimming took off 1 base at V and 4 bases at J, with 4 bases between the two ends. The CDR3 sequence is CASSLLLYGYTF. In DNA, the CDR3 is TGTGCCAGCAGTTTATTACTCTATGGCTACACCTTC.

The chain employs TRBV19 and TRBJ1-5; 10 bases fit TRBD1. This CDR3 spans 17 amino acids. The V gene end was trimmed by 2 bases and the J gene end by 2 bases; junction bases not matched to a gene: 6. Germline V CDR1 and CDR2: LNHDA, SQIVND (reference sequence). CDR3 sequence reads: CASSIIGTGEGNQPQHF. CDR3 in DNA: TGTGCCAGTAGTATAATAGGGACAGGGGAAGGCAATCAGCCCCAGCATTTT. Full variable domain (rest looked up from reference TRBV19 and TRBJ1-5): DGGITQSPKYLFRKEGQNVTLSCEQNLNHDAMYWYRQDPGQGLRLIYYSQIVNDFQKGDIAEGYSVSREKKESFPLTVTSAQKNPTAFYLCASSIIGTGEGNQPQHFGDGTRLSIL.

The chain recombines TRBV2 with TRBJ2-7; D unresolved. Germline CDR1 SNHLY, CDR2 FYNNEI. CDR3 size: 13 residues. V was cut by 3 bases and J by 4 bases, with 10 bases left in between. For the CDR3, the DNA is TGTGCCAGCAGTGAGGTGACAAAGTACGAGCAGTACTTC. As protein: CASSEVTKYEQYF.

As concerns this clone: Different DNA sequences within this sample yield the same CDR3. The rearrangement links TRBV18 to TRBJ2-3, with TRBD1 identical over 11 bases. The CDR3 is made up of 15 amino acids. Per germline, CDR1 KGHSH and CDR2 LQKENI. V shed 3 bases, J shed 2 bases, and the junction held 1 base outside the gene matches. The CDR3 is CASSPGQGVTDTQYF. CDR3 DNA sequence: TGTGCCAGCTCACCGGGACAGGGGGTCACAGATACGCAGTATTTT.